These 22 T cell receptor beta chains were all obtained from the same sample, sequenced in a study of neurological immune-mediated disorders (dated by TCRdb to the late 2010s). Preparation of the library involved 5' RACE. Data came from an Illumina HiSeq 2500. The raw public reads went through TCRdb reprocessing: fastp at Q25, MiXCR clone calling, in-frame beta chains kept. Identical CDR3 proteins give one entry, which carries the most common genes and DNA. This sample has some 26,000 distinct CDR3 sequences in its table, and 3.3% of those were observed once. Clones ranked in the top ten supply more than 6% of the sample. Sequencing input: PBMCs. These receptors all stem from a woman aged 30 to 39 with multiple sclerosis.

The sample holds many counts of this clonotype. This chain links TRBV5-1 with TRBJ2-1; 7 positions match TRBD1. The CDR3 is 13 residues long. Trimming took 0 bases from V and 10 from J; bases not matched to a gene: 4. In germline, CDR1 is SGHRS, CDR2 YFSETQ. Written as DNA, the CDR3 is TGCGCCAGCAGCTTGGGACAGGGTAGGGAGCAGTTCTTC. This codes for CASSLGQGREQFF.

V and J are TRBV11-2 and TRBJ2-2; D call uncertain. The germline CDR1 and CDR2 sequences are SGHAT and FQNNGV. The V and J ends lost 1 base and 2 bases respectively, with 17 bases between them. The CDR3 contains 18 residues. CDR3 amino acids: CASSLVESVYRNTGELFF. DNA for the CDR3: TGTGCCAGCAGCTTAGTGGAGAGTGTCTACCGAAACACCGGGGAGCTGTTTTTT.

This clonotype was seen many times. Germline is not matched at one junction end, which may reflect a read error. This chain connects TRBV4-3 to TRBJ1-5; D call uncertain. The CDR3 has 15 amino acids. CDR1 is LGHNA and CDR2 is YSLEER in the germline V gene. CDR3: CASSQSWFSNQPQNF. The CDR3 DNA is TGCGCCAGCAGCCAATCGTGGTTTAGCAATCAGCCCCAGAATTTT.

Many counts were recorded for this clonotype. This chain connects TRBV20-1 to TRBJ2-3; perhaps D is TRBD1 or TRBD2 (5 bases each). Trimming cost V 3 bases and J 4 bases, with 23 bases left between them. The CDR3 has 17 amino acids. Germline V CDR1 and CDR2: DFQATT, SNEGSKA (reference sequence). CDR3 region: CSARGIPGRTKPDTQYF. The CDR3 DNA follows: TGCAGTGCTAGGGGGATCCCGGGACGGACCAAACCAGATACGCAGTATTTT.

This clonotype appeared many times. The CDR3 bases are TGTGCCAGCAGCGTAGGCTCAGACGGAAACACCATATATTTT. Amino acids: CASSVGSDGNTIYF. The chain has TRBV9 and TRBJ1-3; the D is unclear. This CDR3 spans 14 amino acids. With 0 bases removed from V and 4 bases from J, the gap between germline ends came to 8 bases. Germline lookup yields CDR1 SGDLS and CDR2 YYNGEE. Based on the CDR3 plus reference TRBV9 and TRBJ1-3, the full variable domain is DSGVTQTPKHLITATGQRVTLRCSPRSGDLSVYWYQQSLDQGLQFLIQYYNGEERAKGNILERFSAQQFPDLHSELNLSSLELGDSALYFCASSVGSDGNTIYFGEGSWLTVV.

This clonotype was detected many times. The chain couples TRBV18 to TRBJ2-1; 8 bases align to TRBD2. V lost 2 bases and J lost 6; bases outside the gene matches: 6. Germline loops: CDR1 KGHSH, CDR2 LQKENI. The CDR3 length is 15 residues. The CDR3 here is CASSPIAGIGNEQFF. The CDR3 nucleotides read TGTGCCAGCTCACCAATAGCGGGAATAGGCAATGAGCAGTTCTTC.

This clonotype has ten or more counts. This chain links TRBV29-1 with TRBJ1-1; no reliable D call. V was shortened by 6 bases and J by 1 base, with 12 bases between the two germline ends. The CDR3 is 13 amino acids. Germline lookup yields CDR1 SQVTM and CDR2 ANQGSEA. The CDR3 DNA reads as TGCAGCGTCGCGTATCAGCAGAACACTGAAGCTTTCTTT. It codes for CSVAYQQNTEAFF.

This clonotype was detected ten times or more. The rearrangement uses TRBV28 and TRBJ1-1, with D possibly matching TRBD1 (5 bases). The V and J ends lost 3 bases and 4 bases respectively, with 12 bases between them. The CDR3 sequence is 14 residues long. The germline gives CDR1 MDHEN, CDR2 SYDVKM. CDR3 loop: CASSLGLRGTEAFF. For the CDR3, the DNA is TGTGCCAGCAGTTTGGGGCTTCGTGGCACTGAAGCTTTCTTT.

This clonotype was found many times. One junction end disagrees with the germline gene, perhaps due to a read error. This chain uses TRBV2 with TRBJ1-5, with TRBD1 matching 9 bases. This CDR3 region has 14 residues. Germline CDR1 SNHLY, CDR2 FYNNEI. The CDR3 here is CASSEGQGNQPQNF. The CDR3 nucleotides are TGTGCCAGCAGTGAGGGACAGGGTAATCAGCCCCAGAATTTT.

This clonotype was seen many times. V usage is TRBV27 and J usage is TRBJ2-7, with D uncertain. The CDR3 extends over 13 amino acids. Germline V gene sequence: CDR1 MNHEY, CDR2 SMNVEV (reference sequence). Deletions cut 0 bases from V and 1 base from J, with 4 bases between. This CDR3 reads CASSLSTSYEQYF. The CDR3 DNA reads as TGTGCCAGCAGTTTATCGACGTCCTACGAGCAGTACTTC.

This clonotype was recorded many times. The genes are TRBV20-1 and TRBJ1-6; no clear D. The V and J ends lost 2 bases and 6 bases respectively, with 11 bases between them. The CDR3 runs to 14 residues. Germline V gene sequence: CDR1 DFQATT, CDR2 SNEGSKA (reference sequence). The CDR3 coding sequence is TGCAGTGCTAGAACGGGGAAGTTTAATTCACCCCTCCACTTT. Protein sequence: CSARTGKFNSPLHF.

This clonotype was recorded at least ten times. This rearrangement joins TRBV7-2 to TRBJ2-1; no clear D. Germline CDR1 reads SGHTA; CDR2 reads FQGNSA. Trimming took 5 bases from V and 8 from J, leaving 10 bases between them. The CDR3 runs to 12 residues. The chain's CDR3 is CASSPLKYEQFF. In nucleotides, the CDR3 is TGTGCCAGCAGCCCGTTGAAGTATGAGCAGTTCTTC. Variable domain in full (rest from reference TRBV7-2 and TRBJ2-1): GAGVSQSPSNKVTEKGKDVELRCDPISGHTALYWYRQSLGQGLEFLIYFQGNSAPDKSGLPSDRFSAERTGGSVSTLTIQRTQQEDSAVYLCASSPLKYEQFFGPGTRLTVL.

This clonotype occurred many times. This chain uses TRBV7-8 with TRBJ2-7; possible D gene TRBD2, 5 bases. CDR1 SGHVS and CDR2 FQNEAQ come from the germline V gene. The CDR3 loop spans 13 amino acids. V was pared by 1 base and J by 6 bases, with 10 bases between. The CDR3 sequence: CASSLGRLSEQYF. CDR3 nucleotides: TGTGCCAGCAGCTTAGGGAGGCTGAGCGAGCAGTACTTC.

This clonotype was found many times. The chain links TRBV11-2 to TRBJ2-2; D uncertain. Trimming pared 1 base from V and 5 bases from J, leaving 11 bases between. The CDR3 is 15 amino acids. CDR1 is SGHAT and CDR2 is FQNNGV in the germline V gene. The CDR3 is CASSLAAVPTGELFF. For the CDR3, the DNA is TGTGCCAGCAGCTTAGCCGCGGTACCTACCGGGGAGCTGTTTTTT.

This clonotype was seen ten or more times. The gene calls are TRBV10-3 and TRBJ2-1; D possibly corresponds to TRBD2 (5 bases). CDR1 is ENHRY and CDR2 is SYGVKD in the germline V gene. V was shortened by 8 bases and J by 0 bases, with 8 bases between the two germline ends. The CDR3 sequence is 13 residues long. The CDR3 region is CAIRGSSYNEQFF. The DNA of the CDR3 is TGTGCCATCCGAGGGAGCTCCTACAATGAGCAGTTCTTC.

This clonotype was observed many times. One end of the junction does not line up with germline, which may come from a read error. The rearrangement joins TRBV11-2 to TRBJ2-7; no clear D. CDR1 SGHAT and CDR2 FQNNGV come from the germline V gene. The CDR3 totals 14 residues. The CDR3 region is CVSSFPRRPYEQYF. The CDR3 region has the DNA TGTGTCAGCAGCTTCCCCAGGCGCCCCTACGAGCAGTACTTC.

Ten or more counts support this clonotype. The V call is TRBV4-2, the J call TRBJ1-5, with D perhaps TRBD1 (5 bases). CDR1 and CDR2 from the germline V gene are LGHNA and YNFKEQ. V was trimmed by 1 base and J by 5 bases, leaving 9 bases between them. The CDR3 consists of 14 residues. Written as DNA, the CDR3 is TGTGCCAGCAGCCAAGTGCAGGGTTATCAGCCCCAGCATTTT. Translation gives CASSQVQGYQPQHF.

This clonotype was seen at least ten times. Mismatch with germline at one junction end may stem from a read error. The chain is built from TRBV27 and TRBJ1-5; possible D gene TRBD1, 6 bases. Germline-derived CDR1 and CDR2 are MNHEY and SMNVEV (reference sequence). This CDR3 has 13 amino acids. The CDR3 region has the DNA TGTGCCAGCAGTTTCAGGGGCAATCAGCCCCAGAATTTT. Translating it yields CASSFRGNQPQNF.

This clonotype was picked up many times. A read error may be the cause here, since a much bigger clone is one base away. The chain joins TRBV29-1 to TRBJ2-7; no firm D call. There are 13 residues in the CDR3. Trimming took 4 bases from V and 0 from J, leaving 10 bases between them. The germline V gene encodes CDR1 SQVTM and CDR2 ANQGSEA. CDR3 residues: CSVGTDNSYEQYF. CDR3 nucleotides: TGCAGCGTTGGCACGGATAACTCCTACGAGCAGTACTTC.

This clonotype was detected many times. The CDR3: CASSLAQGSGANVLTF. The DNA for the CDR3 is TGTGCCAGCAGTTTAGCGCAAGGCTCTGGGGCCAACGTCCTGACTTTC. The gene calls are TRBV12-3 or TRBV12-4 and TRBJ2-6; D not resolved. The CDR3 covers 16 residues. Between the trimmed V and J ends, which lost 0 bases and 0 bases, there was a span of 6 bases.

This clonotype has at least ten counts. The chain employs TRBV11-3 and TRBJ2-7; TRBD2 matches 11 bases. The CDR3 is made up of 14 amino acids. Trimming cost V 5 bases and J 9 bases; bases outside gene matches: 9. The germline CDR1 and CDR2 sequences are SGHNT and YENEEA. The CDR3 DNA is TGTGCCAGCAGCGGGAGGACTAGCGGGTTAGCGCAGTACTTC. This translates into CASSGRTSGLAQYF.

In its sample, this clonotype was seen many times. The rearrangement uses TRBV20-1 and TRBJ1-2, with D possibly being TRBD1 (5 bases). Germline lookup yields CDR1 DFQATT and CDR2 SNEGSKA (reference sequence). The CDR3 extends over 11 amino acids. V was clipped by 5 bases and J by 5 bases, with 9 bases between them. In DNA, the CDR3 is TGCAGTGCTTCGGACAAGTATGGCTACACCTTC. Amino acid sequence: CSASDKYGYTF.